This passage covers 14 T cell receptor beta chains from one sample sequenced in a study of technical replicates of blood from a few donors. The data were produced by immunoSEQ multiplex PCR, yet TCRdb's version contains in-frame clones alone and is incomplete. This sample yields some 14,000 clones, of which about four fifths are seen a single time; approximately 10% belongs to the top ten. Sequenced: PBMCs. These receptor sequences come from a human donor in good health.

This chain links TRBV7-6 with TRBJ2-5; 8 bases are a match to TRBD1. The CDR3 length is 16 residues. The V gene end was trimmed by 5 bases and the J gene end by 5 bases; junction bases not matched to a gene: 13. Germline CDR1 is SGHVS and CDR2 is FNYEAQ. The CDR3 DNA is TGTGCCAGCAGCGTCAGACAGGGGCCCCCTCGGGAGACCCAGTACTTC. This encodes CASSVRQGPPRETQYF.

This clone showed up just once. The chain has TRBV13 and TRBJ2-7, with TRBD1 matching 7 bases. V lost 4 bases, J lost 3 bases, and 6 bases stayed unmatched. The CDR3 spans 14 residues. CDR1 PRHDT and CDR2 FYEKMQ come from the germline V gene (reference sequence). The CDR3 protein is CASSSWTGRYEQYF. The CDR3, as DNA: TGTGCCAGCAGCTCCTGGACAGGCCGCTACGAGCAGTACTTC.

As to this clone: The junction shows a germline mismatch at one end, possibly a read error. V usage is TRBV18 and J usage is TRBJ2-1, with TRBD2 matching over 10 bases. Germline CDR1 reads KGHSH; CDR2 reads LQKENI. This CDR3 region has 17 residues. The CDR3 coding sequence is TGTGCCAGCTCACCGAGCGGGAGGGCCTATGGGGGCGCTGAGGAGTTCTTC. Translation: CASSPSGRAYGGAEEFF.

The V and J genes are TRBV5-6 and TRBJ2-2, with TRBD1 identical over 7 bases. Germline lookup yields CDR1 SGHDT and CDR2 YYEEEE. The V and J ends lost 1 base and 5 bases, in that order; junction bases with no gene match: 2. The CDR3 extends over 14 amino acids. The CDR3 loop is CASSLLQGTGELFF. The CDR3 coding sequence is TGTGCCAGCAGCTTGTTACAGGGGACCGGGGAGCTGTTTTTT.

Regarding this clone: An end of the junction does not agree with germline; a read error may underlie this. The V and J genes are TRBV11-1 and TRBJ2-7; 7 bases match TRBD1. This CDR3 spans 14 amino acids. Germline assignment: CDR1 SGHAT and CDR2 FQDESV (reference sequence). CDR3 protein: CSSSTGDLSYEQYF. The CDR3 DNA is TGCTCCTCATCAACAGGGGATTTATCCTACGAGCAGTACTTC.

CDR3 residues: CASSLNGMGVGRHEQYF. The CDR3, as DNA: TGTGCCAGCTCACTTAATGGGATGGGCGTGGGGCGCCACGAGCAGTACTTC. The rearrangement joins TRBV18 to TRBJ2-7; D is possibly TRBD1 (5 bases). V lost 4 bases, J lost 5 bases, and 24 bases lay in between. The length of the CDR3 is 17 residues. Germline lookup yields CDR1 KGHSH and CDR2 LQKENI. Full variable domain (outside the CDR3, taken from reference TRBV18 and TRBJ2-7): NAGVMQNPRHLVRRRGQEARLRCSPMKGHSHVYWYRQLPEEGLKFMVYLQKENIIDESGMPKERFSAEFPKEGPSILRIQQVVRGDSAAYFCASSLNGMGVGRHEQYFGPGTRLTVT.

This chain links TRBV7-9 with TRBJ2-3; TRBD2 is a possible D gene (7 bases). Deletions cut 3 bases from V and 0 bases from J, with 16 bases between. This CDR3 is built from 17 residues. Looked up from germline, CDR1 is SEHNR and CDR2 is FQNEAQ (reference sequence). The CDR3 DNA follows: TGTGCCAGCAGCTTGGGGGCGGCGGGAGCCAGCACAGATACGCAGTATTTT. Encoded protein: CASSLGAAGASTDTQYF.

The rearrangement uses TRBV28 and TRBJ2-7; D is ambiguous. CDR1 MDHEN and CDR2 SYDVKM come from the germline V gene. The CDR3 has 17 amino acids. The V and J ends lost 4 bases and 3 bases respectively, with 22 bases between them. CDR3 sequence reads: CASSSPRLAVFDYEQYF. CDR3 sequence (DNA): TGTGCCAGCAGTTCCCCCCGCCTCGCAGTGTTCGACTACGAGCAGTACTTC.

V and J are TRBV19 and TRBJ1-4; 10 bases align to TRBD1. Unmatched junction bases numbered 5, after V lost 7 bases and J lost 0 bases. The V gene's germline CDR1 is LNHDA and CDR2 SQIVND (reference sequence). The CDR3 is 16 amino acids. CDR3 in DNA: TGTGCCAGTAATGGACAGGGGGTTGCAACTAATGAAAAACTGTTTTTT. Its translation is CASNGQGVATNEKLFF. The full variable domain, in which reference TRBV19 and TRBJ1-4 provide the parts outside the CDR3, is DGGITQSPKYLFRKEGQNVTLSCEQNLNHDAMYWYRQDPGQGLRLIYYSQIVNDFQKGDIAEGYSVSREKKESFPLTVTSAQKNPTAFYLCASNGQGVATNEKLFFGSGTQLSVL.

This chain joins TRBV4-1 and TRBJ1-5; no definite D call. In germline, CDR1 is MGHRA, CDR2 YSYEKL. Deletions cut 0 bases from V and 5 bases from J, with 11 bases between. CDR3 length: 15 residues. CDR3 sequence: CASSQDHDRDQPQHF. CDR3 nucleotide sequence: TGCGCCAGCAGCCAAGATCACGACCGGGATCAGCCCCAGCATTTT.

The CDR3 DNA sequence: TGTGCCAGCAGCCCATCGACAGGGGCGGGGATGAACACTGAAGCTTTCTTT. Translating it yields CASSPSTGAGMNTEAFF. The J gene is TRBJ1-1, the V gene TRBV11-3, with TRBD1 matching 8 bases. This CDR3 has 17 residues. The ends lost 5 bases at V and 0 bases at J; junction bases unmatched: 11. Germline V gene sequence: CDR1 SGHNT, CDR2 YENEEA.

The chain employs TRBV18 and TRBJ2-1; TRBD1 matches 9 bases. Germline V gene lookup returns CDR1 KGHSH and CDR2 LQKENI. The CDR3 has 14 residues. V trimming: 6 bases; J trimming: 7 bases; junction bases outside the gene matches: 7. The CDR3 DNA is TGTGCCAGCTCTCCCGGACAGGGGATTAATGAGCAGTTCTTC. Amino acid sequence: CASSPGQGINEQFF.

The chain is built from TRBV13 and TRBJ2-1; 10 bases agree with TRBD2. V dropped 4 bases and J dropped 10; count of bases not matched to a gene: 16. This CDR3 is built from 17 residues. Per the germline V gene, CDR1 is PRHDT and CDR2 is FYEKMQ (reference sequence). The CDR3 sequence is CASSSPSGRASSKEQFF. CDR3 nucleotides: TGTGCCAGCAGCTCCCCCAGCGGGAGGGCTTCTTCCAAGGAGCAGTTCTTC.

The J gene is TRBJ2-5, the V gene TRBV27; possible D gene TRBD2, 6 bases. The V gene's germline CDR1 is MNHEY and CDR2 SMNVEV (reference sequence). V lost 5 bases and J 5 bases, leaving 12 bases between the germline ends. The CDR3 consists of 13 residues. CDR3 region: CASSPRRGETQYF. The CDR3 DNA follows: TGTGCCAGCAGTCCGAGGAGGGGTGAGACCCAGTACTTC.